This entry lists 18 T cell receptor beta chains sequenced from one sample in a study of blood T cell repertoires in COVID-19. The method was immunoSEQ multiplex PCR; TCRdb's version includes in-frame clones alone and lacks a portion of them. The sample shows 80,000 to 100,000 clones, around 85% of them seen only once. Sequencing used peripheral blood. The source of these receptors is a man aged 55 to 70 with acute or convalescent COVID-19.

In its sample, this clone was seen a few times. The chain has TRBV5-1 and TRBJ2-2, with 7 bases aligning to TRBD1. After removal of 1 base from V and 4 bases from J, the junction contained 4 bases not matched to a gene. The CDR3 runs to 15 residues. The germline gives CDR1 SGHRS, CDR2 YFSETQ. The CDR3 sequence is CASSLSQGVTGELFF. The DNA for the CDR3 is TGCGCCAGCAGCTTGTCCCAGGGGGTCACCGGGGAGCTGTTTTTT.

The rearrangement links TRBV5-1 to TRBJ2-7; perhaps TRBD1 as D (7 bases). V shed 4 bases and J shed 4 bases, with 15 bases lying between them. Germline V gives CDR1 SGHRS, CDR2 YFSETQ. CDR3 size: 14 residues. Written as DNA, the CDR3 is TGCGCCAGCAGCACGGCGACAGGGAGGTACGAGCAGTACTTC. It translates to CASSTATGRYEQYF.

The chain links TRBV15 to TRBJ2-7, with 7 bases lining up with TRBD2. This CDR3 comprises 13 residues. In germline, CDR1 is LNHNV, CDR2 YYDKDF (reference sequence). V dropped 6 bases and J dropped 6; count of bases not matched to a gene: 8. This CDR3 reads CATRPGLKGEQYF. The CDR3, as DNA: TGTGCCACCAGACCGGGACTAAAGGGCGAGCAGTACTTC.

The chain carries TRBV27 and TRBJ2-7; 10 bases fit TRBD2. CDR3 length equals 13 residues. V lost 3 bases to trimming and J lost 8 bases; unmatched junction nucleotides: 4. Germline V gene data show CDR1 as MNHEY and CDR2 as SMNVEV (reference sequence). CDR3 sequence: CASSFGTSDKQYF. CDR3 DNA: TGTGCCAGCAGTTTCGGGACTAGCGATAAGCAGTACTTC.

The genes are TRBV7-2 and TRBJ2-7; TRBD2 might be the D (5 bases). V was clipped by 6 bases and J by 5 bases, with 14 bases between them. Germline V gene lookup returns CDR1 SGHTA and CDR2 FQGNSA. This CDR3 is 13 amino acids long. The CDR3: CASSSRGLNEQYF. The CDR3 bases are TGTGCCAGCAGTTCCCGGGGTCTAAACGAGCAGTACTTC. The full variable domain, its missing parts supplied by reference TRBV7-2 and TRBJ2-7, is GAGVSQSPSNKVTEKGKDVELRCDPISGHTALYWYRQSLGQGLEFLIYFQGNSAPDKSGLPSDRFSAERTGGSVSTLTIQRTQQEDSAVYLCASSSRGLNEQYFGPGTRLTVT.

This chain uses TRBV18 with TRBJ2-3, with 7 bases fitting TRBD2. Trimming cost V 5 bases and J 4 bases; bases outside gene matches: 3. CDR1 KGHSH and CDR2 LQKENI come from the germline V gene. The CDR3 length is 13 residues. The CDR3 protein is CASSIGLADTQYF. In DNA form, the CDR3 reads TGTGCCAGCTCAATTGGACTAGCAGATACGCAGTATTTT. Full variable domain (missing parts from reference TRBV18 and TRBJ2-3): NAGVMQNPRHLVRRRGQEARLRCSPMKGHSHVYWYRQLPEEGLKFMVYLQKENIIDESGMPKERFSAEFPKEGPSILRIQQVVRGDSAAYFCASSIGLADTQYFGPGTRLTVL.

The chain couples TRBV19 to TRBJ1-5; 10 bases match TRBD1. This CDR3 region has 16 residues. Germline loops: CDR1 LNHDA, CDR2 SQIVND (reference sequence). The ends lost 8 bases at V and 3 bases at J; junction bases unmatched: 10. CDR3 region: CASFPTGGGNNQPQHF. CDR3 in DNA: TGTGCCAGTTTCCCGACAGGGGGCGGGAACAATCAGCCCCAGCATTTT.

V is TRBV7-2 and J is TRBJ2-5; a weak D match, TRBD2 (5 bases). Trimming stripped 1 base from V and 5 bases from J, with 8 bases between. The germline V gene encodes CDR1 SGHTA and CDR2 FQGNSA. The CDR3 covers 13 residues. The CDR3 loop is CASSLGGSETQYF. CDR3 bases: TGTGCCAGCAGCTTAGGAGGGAGTGAGACCCAGTACTTC. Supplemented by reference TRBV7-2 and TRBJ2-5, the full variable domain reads GAGVSQSPSNKVTEKGKDVELRCDPISGHTALYWYRQSLGQGLEFLIYFQGNSAPDKSGLPSDRFSAERTGGSVSTLTIQRTQQEDSAVYLCASSLGGSETQYFGPGTRLLVL.

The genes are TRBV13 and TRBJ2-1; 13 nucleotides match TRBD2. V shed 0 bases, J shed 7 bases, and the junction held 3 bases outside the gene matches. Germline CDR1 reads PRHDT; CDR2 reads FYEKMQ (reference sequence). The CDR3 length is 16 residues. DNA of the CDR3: TGTGCCAGCAGCTTAGGCGAACTAGCGGGAGGGAATGAGCAGTTCTTC. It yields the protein CASSLGELAGGNEQFF.

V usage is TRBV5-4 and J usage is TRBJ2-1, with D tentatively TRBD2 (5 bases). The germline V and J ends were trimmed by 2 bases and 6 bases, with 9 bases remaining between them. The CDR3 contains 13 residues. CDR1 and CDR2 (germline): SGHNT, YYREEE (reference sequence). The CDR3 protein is CASSLPSSNEQFF. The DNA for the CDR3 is TGTGCCAGCAGCTTACCTAGCTCCAATGAGCAGTTCTTC.

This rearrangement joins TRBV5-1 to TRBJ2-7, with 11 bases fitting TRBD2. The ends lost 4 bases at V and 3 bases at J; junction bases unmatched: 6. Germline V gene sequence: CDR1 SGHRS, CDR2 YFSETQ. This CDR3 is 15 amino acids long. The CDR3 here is CASSPETSGIYEQYF. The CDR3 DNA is TGCGCCAGCAGCCCGGAGACTAGCGGGATCTACGAGCAGTACTTC.

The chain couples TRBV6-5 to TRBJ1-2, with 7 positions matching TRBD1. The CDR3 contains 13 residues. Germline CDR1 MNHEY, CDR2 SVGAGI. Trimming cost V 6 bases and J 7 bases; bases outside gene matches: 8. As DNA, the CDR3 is TGTGCCAGCAGACCGAACAGGGGATCTGGCTACACCTTC. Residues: CASRPNRGSGYTF.

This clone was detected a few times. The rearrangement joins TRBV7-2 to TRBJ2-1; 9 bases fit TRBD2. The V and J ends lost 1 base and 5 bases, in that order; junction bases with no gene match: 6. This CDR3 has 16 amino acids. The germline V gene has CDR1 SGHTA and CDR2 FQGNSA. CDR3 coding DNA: TGTGCCAGCAGCTTAGAGCGACTAGCGGCCGACAATGAGCAGTTCTTC. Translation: CASSLERLAADNEQFF.

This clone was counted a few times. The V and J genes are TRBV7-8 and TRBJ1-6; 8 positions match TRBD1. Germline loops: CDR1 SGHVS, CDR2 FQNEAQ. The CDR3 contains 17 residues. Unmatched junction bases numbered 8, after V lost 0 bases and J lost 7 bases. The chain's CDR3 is CASSLARGRALNSPLHF. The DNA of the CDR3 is TGTGCCAGCAGCTTAGCCAGGGGGCGAGCGTTGAATTCACCCCTCCACTTT.

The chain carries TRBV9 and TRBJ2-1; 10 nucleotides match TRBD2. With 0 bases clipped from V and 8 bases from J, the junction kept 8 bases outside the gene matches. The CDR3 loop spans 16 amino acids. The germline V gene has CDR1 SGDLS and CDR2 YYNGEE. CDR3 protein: CASSVGPSGSSHEQFF. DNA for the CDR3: TGTGCCAGCAGCGTAGGTCCTAGCGGGAGTAGCCATGAGCAGTTCTTC.

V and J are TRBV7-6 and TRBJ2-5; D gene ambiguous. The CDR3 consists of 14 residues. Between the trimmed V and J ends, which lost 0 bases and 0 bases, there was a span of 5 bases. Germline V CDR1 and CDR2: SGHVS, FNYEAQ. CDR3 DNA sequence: TGTGCCAGCAGCTTAGCCTCTCACCAAGAGACCCAGTACTTC. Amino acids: CASSLASHQETQYF.

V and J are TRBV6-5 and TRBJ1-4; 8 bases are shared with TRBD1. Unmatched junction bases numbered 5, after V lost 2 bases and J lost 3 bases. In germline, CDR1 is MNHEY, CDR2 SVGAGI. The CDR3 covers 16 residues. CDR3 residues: CASSYDGQGPNEKLFF. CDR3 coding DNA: TGTGCCAGCAGTTACGATGGACAGGGTCCTAATGAAAAACTGTTTTTT.

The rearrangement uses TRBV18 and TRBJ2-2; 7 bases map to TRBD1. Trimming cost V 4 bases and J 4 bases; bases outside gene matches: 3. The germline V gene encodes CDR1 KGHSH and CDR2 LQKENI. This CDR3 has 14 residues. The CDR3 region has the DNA TGTGCCAGCTCACAGGGACAGACCACCGGGGAGCTGTTTTTT. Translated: CASSQGQTTGELFF.